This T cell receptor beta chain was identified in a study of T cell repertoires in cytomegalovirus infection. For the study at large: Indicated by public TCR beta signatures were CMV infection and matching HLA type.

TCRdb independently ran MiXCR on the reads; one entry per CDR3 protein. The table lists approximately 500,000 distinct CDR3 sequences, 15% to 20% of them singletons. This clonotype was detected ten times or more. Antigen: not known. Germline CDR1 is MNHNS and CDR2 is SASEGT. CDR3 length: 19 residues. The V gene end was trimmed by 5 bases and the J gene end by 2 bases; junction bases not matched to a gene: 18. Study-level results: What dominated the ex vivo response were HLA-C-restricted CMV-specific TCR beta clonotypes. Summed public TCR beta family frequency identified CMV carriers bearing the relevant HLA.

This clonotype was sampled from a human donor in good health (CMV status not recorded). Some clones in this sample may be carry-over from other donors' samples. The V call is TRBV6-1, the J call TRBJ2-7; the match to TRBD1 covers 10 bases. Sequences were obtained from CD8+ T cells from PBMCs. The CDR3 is CASSTLLGTGAFLTYEQYF. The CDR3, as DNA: TGTGCCAGCAGTACGTTGTTGGGGACAGGGGCCTTTCTAACCTACGAGCAGTACTTC.